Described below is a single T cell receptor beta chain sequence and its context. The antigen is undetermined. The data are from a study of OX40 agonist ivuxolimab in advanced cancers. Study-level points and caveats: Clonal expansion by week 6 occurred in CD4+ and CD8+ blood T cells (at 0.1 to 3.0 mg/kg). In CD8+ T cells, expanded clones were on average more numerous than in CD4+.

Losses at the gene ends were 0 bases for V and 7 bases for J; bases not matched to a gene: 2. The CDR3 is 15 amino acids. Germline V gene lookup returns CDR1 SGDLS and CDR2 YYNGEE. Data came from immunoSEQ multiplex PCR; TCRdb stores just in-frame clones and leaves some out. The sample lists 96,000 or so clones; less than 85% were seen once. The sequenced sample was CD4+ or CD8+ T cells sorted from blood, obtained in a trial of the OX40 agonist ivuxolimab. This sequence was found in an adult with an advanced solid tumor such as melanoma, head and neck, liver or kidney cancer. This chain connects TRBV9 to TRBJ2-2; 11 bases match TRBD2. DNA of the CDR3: TGTGCCAGCAGCGTAGTAGCGGGAGGGAACGGGGAGCTGTTTTTT. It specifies CASSVVAGGNGELFF.